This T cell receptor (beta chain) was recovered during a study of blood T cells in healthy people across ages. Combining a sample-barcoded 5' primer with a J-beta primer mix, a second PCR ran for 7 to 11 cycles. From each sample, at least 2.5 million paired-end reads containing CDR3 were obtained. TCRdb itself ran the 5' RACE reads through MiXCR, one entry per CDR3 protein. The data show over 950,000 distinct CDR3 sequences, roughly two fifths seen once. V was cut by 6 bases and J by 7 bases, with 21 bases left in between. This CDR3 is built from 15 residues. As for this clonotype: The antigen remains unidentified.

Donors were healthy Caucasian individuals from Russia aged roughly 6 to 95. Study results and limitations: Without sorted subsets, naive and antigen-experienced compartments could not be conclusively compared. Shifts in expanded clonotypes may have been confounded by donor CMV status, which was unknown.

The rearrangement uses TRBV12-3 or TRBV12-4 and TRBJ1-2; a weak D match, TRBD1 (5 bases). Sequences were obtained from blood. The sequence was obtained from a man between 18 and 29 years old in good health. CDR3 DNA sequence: TGTGCCAGCAGCTTAAACCAGGGTTGGAGGTCTGGCTACACCTTC. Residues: CASSLNQGWRSGYTF.